This T cell receptor (beta chain) stems from a study of OX40 agonist ivuxolimab in advanced cancers. Data came from immunoSEQ multiplex PCR; TCRdb stores just in-frame clones and leaves some out. The sample has 35,000 to 40,000 clones, approximately 90% seen once; the top ten hold 9.5% to 15%. Germline CDR1 reads MNHEY; CDR2 reads SVGAGI. The CDR3 spans 15 residues. Trimming cost V 5 bases and J 7 bases; bases outside gene matches: 11. The gene calls are TRBV6-5 and TRBJ2-1; 7 nucleotides match TRBD1. The sample consisted of CD4+ or CD8+ T cells sorted from blood, taken in a trial of the OX40 agonist ivuxolimab. This TCR came from an adult with an advanced solid tumor such as melanoma, head and neck, liver or kidney cancer. The CDR3 sequence is CASSLSSGGGNEQFF. The CDR3 DNA is TGTGCCAGCAGTCTCTCTTCAGGGGGTGGGAATGAGCAGTTCTTC.